This TCR beta chain was obtained from a study of long-term antiretroviral therapy in people with HIV. For the study at large: The earliest samples came about a decade before the 2015 immediate-ART recommendation. Study-wide results and limits: Pre-ART clonal expansion yielded clones that dominated the repertoire at all time points.

This clone was seen once. Its specificity is unknown. CDR1 SGHAT and CDR2 FQNNGV come from the germline V gene. V shed 2 bases and J shed 4 bases, with 12 bases lying between them. The CDR3 runs to 14 residues. Treatment for all HIV-infected participants took place in the United States. Survey-level resolution applied to immunoSEQ assay v3.0. A per-sample goal of roughly 35,000-55,000 T-cell genomes was targeted by sequencing. Produced via immunoSEQ multiplex PCR; TCRdb's table is partial and in-frame only. The table includes over 25,000 clones, 80% to 90% detected once. This chain uses TRBV11-2 with TRBJ2-7; maybe TRBD1 (6 bases). This clonotype originated in a man aged 40-55 years with HIV. This specimen was unsorted PBMCs, taken 3 years after starting antiretroviral therapy. CDR3 loop: CASSLQGMGYEQYF. The CDR3 DNA reads as TGTGCCAGCAGCTTACAGGGGATGGGTTACGAGCAGTACTTC.